The 28 T cell receptor beta chains given below trace back to one sample, sequenced in a study of blood T cell repertoires in COVID-19. Profiling relied on immunoSEQ multiplex PCR, and the TCRdb table lists in-frame clones only, not all of them. The sample lists 50,000 to 55,000 clones, roughly 84% occurring once. What was sequenced was peripheral blood. These receptors were collected from a human donor with active COVID-19. The donor label of this sample is uncertain.

The V call is TRBV15, the J call TRBJ2-3; 9 bases line up with TRBD2. From germline, CDR1 is LNHNV and CDR2 YYDKDF (reference sequence). There are 17 residues in the CDR3. The ends lost 0 bases at V and 5 bases at J; junction bases unmatched: 9. The CDR3 spells CATSRDVTAGGGDTQYF. CDR3 nucleotide sequence: TGTGCCACCAGCAGAGATGTAACAGCGGGGGGTGGAGATACGCAGTATTTT. Combining the CDR3 with reference TRBV15 and TRBJ2-3 gives the whole variable domain DAMVIQNPRYQVTQFGKPVTLSCSQTLNHNVMYWYQQKSSQAPKLLFHYYDKDFNNEADTPDNFQSRRPNTSFCFLDIRSPGLGDTAMYLCATSRDVTAGGGDTQYFGPGTRLTVL.

The gene calls are TRBV5-5 and TRBJ1-1; D uncertain. Germline assignment: CDR1 SGHKS and CDR2 YYEKEE (reference sequence). V was shortened by 2 bases and J by 0 bases, with 8 bases between the two germline ends. CDR3 length equals 14 residues. The DNA for the CDR3 is TGTGCCAGCAGCTTACAGCTTTTGAACACTGAAGCTTTCTTT. This sequence encodes CASSLQLLNTEAFF.

V gene TRBV29-1 combines with J gene TRBJ1-4; 7 bases map to TRBD1. There are 13 residues in the CDR3. Germline lookup yields CDR1 SQVTM and CDR2 ANQGSEA. J lost 4 bases, V lost 7 bases, and 6 bases had no gene match. The CDR3 coding sequence is TGCAGCGCAGGGACAGCCAGTAATGAAAAACTGTTTTTT. Encoded protein: CSAGTASNEKLFF.

The rearrangement joins TRBV6-5 to TRBJ2-7, with TRBD1 matching over 11 bases. The length of the CDR3 is 14 residues. The germline V gene encodes CDR1 MNHEY and CDR2 SVGAGI. With V trimmed by 5 bases and J by 5 bases, 5 bases remained unmatched. The CDR3 sequence: CASSPGTGGDEQYF. Written as DNA, the CDR3 is TGTGCCAGCAGTCCCGGGACAGGGGGGGACGAGCAGTACTTC.

The V and J genes are TRBV5-1 and TRBJ2-5, with a tentative D call TRBD1 (8 bases). The CDR3 runs to 14 residues. V dropped 7 bases and J dropped 5 bases, with 18 bases sitting between them. The V gene's germline CDR1 is SGHRS and CDR2 YFSETQ. CDR3 nucleotides: TGCGCCAGCTCCACAGGGGGGGCGAAGGAGACCCAGTACTTC. This translates into CASSTGGAKETQYF.

The rearrangement joins TRBV6-1 to TRBJ2-7; 11 bases agree with TRBD2. CDR3 size: 16 residues. Germline V gives CDR1 MNHNS, CDR2 SASEGT. The V segment lost 4 bases and the J segment 0 bases; nucleotides outside the gene matches: 5. The CDR3 is CASSATSGESSYEQYF. Written as DNA, the CDR3 is TGTGCCAGCAGTGCGACTAGCGGGGAGAGCTCCTACGAGCAGTACTTC.

This chain joins TRBV6-4 and TRBJ1-2; tentative D call: TRBD1 (5 bases). The CDR3 has 18 residues. The V end was cut by 8 bases, the J end by 2 bases, with 27 bases between. Germline V gene data show CDR1 as MRHNA and CDR2 as SNTAGT. Here the CDR3 DNA reads TGTGCCAGCCATACACAACCATCTGGGGTTAAGGGGAACTATGGCTACACCTTC. This gives the protein CASHTQPSGVKGNYGYTF.

The chain has TRBV7-2 and TRBJ2-7, with TRBD1 matching over 7 bases. This CDR3 is built from 14 residues. The V segment lost 5 bases and the J segment 5 bases; nucleotides outside the gene matches: 9. Germline-derived CDR1 and CDR2 are SGHTA and FQGNSA. CDR3: CASSLQGSKDEQYF. In DNA, the CDR3 is TGTGCCAGCAGCCTACAGGGGAGCAAGGACGAGCAGTACTTC.

In DNA, the CDR3 is TGTGCCAGTAGTATTATCGGGGGGGGCGGCTACGAGCAGTACTTC. It specifies CASSIIGGGGYEQYF. The chain has TRBV19 and TRBJ2-7; 8 positions match TRBD2. Trimming took 3 bases from V and 3 from J; bases not matched to a gene: 7. The length of the CDR3 is 15 residues. CDR1 LNHDA and CDR2 SQIVND come from the germline V gene (reference sequence).

The genes are TRBV10-3 and TRBJ2-1; 10 bases align to TRBD1. Germline V lookup: CDR1 ENHRY, CDR2 SYGVKD. V lost 4 bases to trimming and J lost 8 bases; unmatched junction nucleotides: 8. The length of the CDR3 is 15 residues. Here the CDR3 reads CAISGAGQGYHEQFF. CDR3 nucleotides: TGTGCCATCAGTGGTGCGGGACAGGGGTATCATGAGCAGTTCTTC.

The chain employs TRBV9 and TRBJ2-1; 9 bases fit TRBD1. V gave up 4 bases and J gave up 6 bases; unmatched junction bases: 11. Germline-derived CDR1 and CDR2 are SGDLS and YYNGEE. The CDR3 loop spans 16 amino acids. The CDR3 bases are TGTGCCAGCAGCTTCGGCCGGGACAGGGTCATCAATGAGCAGTTCTTC. Translated, it gives CASSFGRDRVINEQFF.

The chain combines TRBV5-1 with TRBJ2-5; 8 nucleotides match TRBD2. Germline CDR1 is SGHRS and CDR2 is YFSETQ. V lost 3 bases to trimming and J lost 3 bases; unmatched junction nucleotides: 1. There are 13 residues in the CDR3. CDR3 sequence reads: CASSSAGEETQYF. CDR3 DNA sequence: TGCGCCAGCAGCTCAGCGGGGGAAGAGACCCAGTACTTC. Combining the CDR3 with reference TRBV5-1 and TRBJ2-5 gives the whole variable domain KAGVTQTPRYLIKTRGQQVTLSCSPISGHRSVSWYQQTPGQGLQFLFEYFSETQRNKGNFPGRFSGRQFSNSRSEMNVSTLELGDSALYLCASSSAGEETQYFGPGTRLLVL.

The sample holds a few counts of this clone. The chain joins TRBV15 to TRBJ1-2; D call uncertain. The CDR3 is made up of 14 amino acids. V was cut by 4 bases and J by 7 bases, with 16 bases left in between. The germline V gene encodes CDR1 LNHNV and CDR2 YYDKDF (reference sequence). CDR3 sequence: CATSTRTTGSGYTF. The DNA for the CDR3 is TGTGCCACCAGCACCCGAACTACCGGGAGTGGCTACACCTTC. The full variable domain, its missing parts supplied by reference TRBV15 and TRBJ1-2, is DAMVIQNPRYQVTQFGKPVTLSCSQTLNHNVMYWYQQKSSQAPKLLFHYYDKDFNNEADTPDNFQSRRPNTSFCFLDIRSPGLGDTAMYLCATSTRTTGSGYTFGSGTRLTVV.

This chain uses TRBV9 with TRBJ2-4, with D uncertain. CDR1 SGDLS and CDR2 YYNGEE come from the germline V gene. This CDR3 has 14 amino acids. With 0 bases removed from V and 9 bases from J, the gap between germline ends came to 13 bases. The CDR3, as DNA: TGTGCCAGCAGCGTAGAGGATTTTCGCGGCATTCAGTACTTC. Amino acid sequence: CASSVEDFRGIQYF.

The genes are TRBV23-1 and TRBJ2-7, with 10 nucleotides matching TRBD1. TRBV23-1 is marked as an open reading frame, function uncertain. The ends lost 3 bases at V and 4 bases at J; junction bases unmatched: 3. The length of the CDR3 is 14 residues. As DNA, the CDR3 is TGCGCCAGCAGTCACAGGGACAGGGGATACGAGCAGTACTTC. Protein product: CASSHRDRGYEQYF.

The chain couples TRBV7-3 to TRBJ2-7; D is possibly TRBD1 (7 bases). Germline CDR1 reads SGHTA; CDR2 reads FQGTGA. Deletions cut 2 bases from V and 3 bases from J, with 11 bases between. There are 14 residues in the CDR3. Written as DNA, the CDR3 is TGTGCCAGCAGCTTATACAGGGGAGGCTACGAGCAGTACTTC. It is translated as CASSLYRGGYEQYF.

This chain joins TRBV7-2 and TRBJ1-2; D gene uncertain. The CDR3 covers 13 residues. With 4 bases removed from V and 6 bases from J, the gap between germline ends came to 12 bases. CDR1 SGHTA and CDR2 FQGNSA come from the germline V gene. CDR3 in amino acids: CASSSTLSNGYTF. CDR3 coding DNA: TGTGCCAGCAGCTCGACTCTTTCGAATGGCTACACCTTC.

This clone has only one observation. The V call is TRBV9, the J call TRBJ2-2; D is undetermined. This CDR3 region has 13 residues. Germline CDR1 and CDR2: SGDLS and YYNGEE. Trimming left V 0 bases short and J 4 bases short, with 4 bases between. CDR3 loop: CASSVDITGELFF. The CDR3 DNA follows: TGTGCCAGCAGCGTAGATATCACCGGGGAGCTGTTTTTT. The full variable domain, its missing parts supplied by reference TRBV9 and TRBJ2-2, is DSGVTQTPKHLITATGQRVTLRCSPRSGDLSVYWYQQSLDQGLQFLIQYYNGEERAKGNILERFSAQQFPDLHSELNLSSLELGDSALYFCASSVDITGELFFGEGSRLTVL.

The chain employs TRBV9 and TRBJ2-1; D perhaps matches TRBD2 (5 bases). CDR1 is SGDLS, CDR2 YYNGEE, per germline. The CDR3 length is 15 residues. The V end lost 1 base, the J end lost 4 bases, and 12 bases lay between the germline ends. The DNA for the CDR3 is TGTGCCAGCAGCGTATCCTGGACTGTATACAATGAGCAGTTCTTC. This codes for CASSVSWTVYNEQFF. The full variable domain, its missing parts supplied by reference TRBV9 and TRBJ2-1, is DSGVTQTPKHLITATGQRVTLRCSPRSGDLSVYWYQQSLDQGLQFLIQYYNGEERAKGNILERFSAQQFPDLHSELNLSSLELGDSALYFCASSVSWTVYNEQFFGPGTRLTVL.

The chain couples TRBV6-2 or TRBV6-3 to TRBJ1-5, with unresolved D. V was trimmed by 2 bases and J by 0 bases, leaving 8 bases between them. Germline V CDR1 and CDR2: MNHEY, SVGEGT. This CDR3 is built from 15 residues. CDR3 loop: CASSYGSYSNQPQHF. The DNA for the CDR3 is TGTGCCAGCAGTTACGGGAGCTATAGCAATCAGCCCCAGCATTTT.

The chain joins TRBV18 to TRBJ2-2, with 13 nucleotides matching TRBD2. Germline V gene sequence: CDR1 KGHSH, CDR2 LQKENI. Trimming at V came to 2 bases and at J to 3 bases, leaving 6 bases not matched to a gene. This CDR3 contains 18 residues. This CDR3 is CASSPTGLAGADTGELFF. In DNA, the CDR3 is TGTGCCAGCTCACCAACCGGACTAGCGGGGGCGGACACCGGGGAGCTGTTTTTT.

This clone was seen only once. The chain combines TRBV4-1 with TRBJ2-3; 12 bases are shared with TRBD2. Germline assignment: CDR1 MGHRA and CDR2 YSYEKL. The CDR3 has 17 amino acids. V shed 2 bases, J shed 2 bases, and the junction held 5 bases outside the gene matches. Here the CDR3 reads CASSQPLAGGLTDTQYF. The CDR3 DNA sequence: TGCGCCAGCAGCCAACCTCTAGCGGGGGGGCTCACAGATACGCAGTATTTT.

This clone is medium-sized in the sample. This chain's CDR3 is CASSDTGDGATEAFF. The CDR3 DNA follows: TGTGCCAGCAGTGACACAGGGGATGGGGCCACTGAAGCTTTCTTT. The chain carries TRBV6-4 and TRBJ1-1; 7 nucleotides agree with TRBD1. The CDR3 length is 15 residues. Trimming took 2 bases from V and 4 from J; bases not matched to a gene: 7. CDR1 and CDR2 from the germline V gene are MRHNA and SNTAGT.

The rearrangement links TRBV18 to TRBJ2-7, with D perhaps matching TRBD1 (5 bases). This CDR3 has 12 amino acids. V was cut by 5 bases and J by 3 bases, with 8 bases left in between. Germline V CDR1 and CDR2: KGHSH, LQKENI. CDR3 loop: CASSTGFYEQYF. The CDR3 bases are TGTGCCAGCTCAACAGGATTCTACGAGCAGTACTTC.

J is TRBJ1-2 and V is TRBV7-2; D is unresolved. This CDR3 has 14 amino acids. V was pared by 1 base and J by 2 bases, with 8 bases between. CDR1 is SGHTA and CDR2 is FQGNSA in the germline V gene. The CDR3: CASSLGNSNYGYTF. CDR3 nucleotides: TGTGCCAGCAGCTTAGGCAACTCAAACTATGGCTACACCTTC.

The gene calls are TRBV24-1 and TRBJ2-3, with a tentative D call TRBD1 (6 bases). Per the germline V gene, CDR1 is KGHDR and CDR2 is SFDVKD. V lost 4 bases and J lost 4, with 11 bases in between. The CDR3 is made up of 14 amino acids. This CDR3 is CATSDLQGSDTQYF. The CDR3 DNA reads TGTGCCACCAGTGACTTACAGGGTTCAGATACGCAGTATTTT.

The chain employs TRBV11-3 and TRBJ2-1; tentative D call: TRBD2 (6 bases). The CDR3 length is 15 residues. Germline V lookup: CDR1 SGHNT, CDR2 YENEEA. Trimming shortened V by 2 bases and J by 7 bases, and 15 bases separated the two germline ends. The CDR3, as DNA: TGTGCCAGCAGCTTATTTTCGAGCGGGCTGAATGAGCAGTTCTTC. This encodes CASSLFSSGLNEQFF. Filled out from reference TRBV11-3 and TRBJ2-1, the complete variable domain reads EAGVVQSPRYKIIEKKQPVAFWCNPISGHNTLYWYLQNLGQGPELLIRYENEEAVDDSQLPKDRFSAERLKGVDSTLKIQPAELGDSAVYLCASSLFSSGLNEQFFGPGTRLTVL.

Here the CDR3 DNA reads TGTGCCAGCAGTTACTCGGAGGGATCTGGGGCCAACGTCCTGACTTTC. Amino acid sequence: CASSYSEGSGANVLTF. The V call is TRBV6-2 or TRBV6-3, the J call TRBJ2-6; tentatively, D is TRBD2 (6 bases). In germline, CDR1 is MNHEY, CDR2 SVGEGT. This CDR3 is 16 amino acids long. Trimming shortened V by 0 bases and J by 1 base, and 7 bases separated the two germline ends.